Listed below are T cell receptor beta chains from one sample, sequenced in a study of blood T cells in healthy people across ages. TCRdb recomputed calls from the 5' RACE reads with MiXCR, one row per CDR3 protein. The repertoire holds some 690,000 distinct CDR3 sequences, with 20% to 25% as singletons. Sequenced material: blood. These receptors were taken from a man in his sixties or seventies in good health. CDR3s include the opening cysteine and the closing phenylalanine or tryptophan. The order of the fields is J gene, D gene, clone size, V gene, CDR3 protein, CDR3 DNA. D genes are given only for firm matches. The size field is filled for only some rows; it gives once, few, many or a size class.

j_call: TRBJ1-2
d_call: .
clone_size: .
v_call: TRBV29-1
cdr3_aa: CSVQGSSYGYTF
cdr3_nt: TGCAGCGTCCAGGGGAGCAGCTATGGCTACACCTTC

j_call: TRBJ2-3
d_call: TRBD1
clone_size: .
v_call: TRBV5-1
cdr3_aa: CASSYRVLARQGRTDTQYF
cdr3_nt: TGCGCCAGCAGTTATCGAGTCCTTGCCCGACAGGGCCGCACAGATACGCAGTATTTT

j_call: TRBJ2-1
d_call: .
clone_size: .
v_call: TRBV27
cdr3_aa: CASSSRTVPGKGEQFF
cdr3_nt: TGTGCCAGCAGTTCCAGGACAGTGCCGGGGAAGGGCGAGCAGTTCTTC

j_call: TRBJ2-3
d_call: TRBD2
clone_size: many
v_call: TRBV7-2
cdr3_aa: CASSFGLAGNRGDTQYF
cdr3_nt: TGTGCCAGCAGCTTTGGACTAGCGGGCAATCGGGGAGATACGCAGTATTTT

j_call: TRBJ1-6
d_call: .
clone_size: .
v_call: TRBV7-9
cdr3_aa: CASSLEGNNSPLHF
cdr3_nt: TGTGCCAGCAGCTTAGAGGGAAATAATTCACCCCTCCACTTT

j_call: TRBJ1-2
d_call: .
clone_size: .
v_call: TRBV29-1
cdr3_aa: CSVEEREGYTF
cdr3_nt: TGCAGCGTTGAAGAGAGGGAAGGCTACACCTTC

j_call: TRBJ2-1
d_call: .
clone_size: .
v_call: TRBV28
cdr3_aa: CASSLTATAGQFF
cdr3_nt: TGTGCCAGCAGCCTGACAGCGACAGCCGGGCAGTTCTTC

j_call: TRBJ2-7
d_call: TRBD1
clone_size: .
v_call: TRBV27
cdr3_aa: CASRWTGSKEQYF
cdr3_nt: TGTGCCAGCAGGTGGACAGGATCTAAAGAGCAGTACTTC

j_call: TRBJ2-1
d_call: TRBD2
clone_size: .
v_call: TRBV5-4
cdr3_aa: CASSFGTNSYNEQFF
cdr3_nt: TGTGCCAGCAGCTTCGGGACTAACTCCTACAATGAGCAGTTCTTC

j_call: TRBJ2-5
d_call: TRBD2
clone_size: few
v_call: TRBV12-3/TRBV12-4
cdr3_aa: CASSLGLSGGTGQETQYF
cdr3_nt: TGTGCCAGCAGTTTAGGGCTTAGCGGGGGAACCGGTCAAGAGACCCAGTACTTC

j_call: TRBJ1-5
d_call: TRBD1
clone_size: .
v_call: TRBV12-3/TRBV12-4
cdr3_aa: CASSPGYRDSPQHF
cdr3_nt: TGTGCCAGCAGTCCAGGGTATAGGGACAGCCCCCAGCATTTT

j_call: TRBJ2-7
d_call: TRBD1
clone_size: .
v_call: TRBV6-5
cdr3_aa: CASSYDSGQGAYEQYF
cdr3_nt: TGTGCCAGCAGTTACGACTCGGGACAGGGCGCCTACGAGCAGTACTTC

j_call: TRBJ2-5
d_call: .
clone_size: few
v_call: TRBV18
cdr3_aa: CASSRGDQETQYF
cdr3_nt: TGTGCCAGCTCACGGGGGGACCAAGAGACCCAGTACTTC

j_call: TRBJ2-1
d_call: TRBD2
clone_size: few
v_call: TRBV5-1
cdr3_aa: CASSLETSGGSNEQFF
cdr3_nt: TGCGCCAGCAGCTTGGAGACTAGCGGGGGAAGCAATGAGCAGTTCTTC

j_call: TRBJ1-2
d_call: .
clone_size: few
v_call: TRBV3-1
cdr3_aa: CASSQGGARGYTF
cdr3_nt: TGTGCCAGCAGCCAAGGAGGGGCTCGTGGCTACACCTTC

j_call: TRBJ2-3
d_call: TRBD2
clone_size: .
v_call: TRBV12-3/TRBV12-4
cdr3_aa: CASSPGTSFRDTQYF
cdr3_nt: TGTGCCAGCAGTCCCGGGACTAGCTTCAGAGATACGCAGTATTTT

j_call: TRBJ2-7
d_call: .
clone_size: .
v_call: TRBV7-9
cdr3_aa: CASSFRRDTGQNEQYF
cdr3_nt: TGTGCCAGCAGCTTCAGAAGGGACACAGGGCAAAACGAGCAGTACTTC

j_call: TRBJ1-5
d_call: .
clone_size: few
v_call: TRBV12-3/TRBV12-4
cdr3_aa: CASSRLSNQPQHF
cdr3_nt: TGTGCCAGCAGTCGACTCTCCAATCAGCCCCAGCATTTT

j_call: TRBJ1-3
d_call: .
clone_size: .
v_call: TRBV10-3
cdr3_aa: CAISGRSDTIYF
cdr3_nt: TGTGCCATCAGTGGGAGGTCGGACACCATATATTTT

j_call: TRBJ2-3
d_call: .
clone_size: few
v_call: TRBV25-1
cdr3_aa: CASNRAGLADTQYF
cdr3_nt: TGTGCCAGCAACAGGGCCGGCTTGGCGGATACGCAGTATTTT

j_call: TRBJ1-2
d_call: .
clone_size: few
v_call: TRBV12-3/TRBV12-4
cdr3_aa: CASSPEIAGTGYGYTF
cdr3_nt: TGTGCCAGCAGCCCCGAAATTGCAGGTACAGGGTATGGCTACACCTTC

j_call: TRBJ1-5
d_call: .
clone_size: .
v_call: TRBV7-9
cdr3_aa: CASSLGGGGGTNQPQHF
cdr3_nt: TGTGCCAGCAGCTTAGGGGGAGGGGGGGGCACCAATCAGCCCCAGCATTTT

j_call: TRBJ2-7
d_call: TRBD1
clone_size: few
v_call: TRBV6-6
cdr3_aa: CASREKTGGGYEQYF
cdr3_nt: TGTGCCAGCAGAGAGAAGACAGGGGGCGGGTACGAGCAGTACTTC

j_call: TRBJ2-2
d_call: TRBD2
clone_size: few
v_call: TRBV20-1
cdr3_aa: CSARGGGGDLNTGELFF
cdr3_nt: TGCAGTGCTAGAGGCGGCGGGGGGGACCTGAATACCGGGGAGCTGTTTTTT

j_call: TRBJ2-4
d_call: TRBD1
clone_size: few
v_call: TRBV10-3
cdr3_aa: CAISESILQGKGKNIQYF
cdr3_nt: TGTGCCATCAGTGAGTCGATACTACAGGGGAAAGGCAAAAACATTCAGTACTTC

j_call: TRBJ2-3
d_call: .
clone_size: .
v_call: TRBV24-1
cdr3_aa: CATSDRTGRGDTQYF
cdr3_nt: TGTGCCACCAGTGACCGGACGGGCCGGGGAGATACGCAGTATTTT

j_call: TRBJ1-2
d_call: TRBD1
clone_size: .
v_call: TRBV12-3/TRBV12-4
cdr3_aa: CASSPDRVFGYTF
cdr3_nt: TGTGCCAGCAGCCCCGACAGGGTATTTGGCTACACCTTC

j_call: TRBJ1-2
d_call: .
clone_size: .
v_call: TRBV7-9
cdr3_aa: CASRRSLGGYGYTF
cdr3_nt: TGTGCCAGCAGGAGAAGCCTGGGTGGCTATGGCTACACCTTC

j_call: TRBJ2-5
d_call: TRBD2
clone_size: few
v_call: TRBV27
cdr3_aa: CASSGTSGGAIQETQYF
cdr3_nt: TGTGCCAGCAGTGGGACTAGCGGGGGGGCAATACAAGAGACCCAGTACTTC

j_call: TRBJ1-2
d_call: .
clone_size: few
v_call: TRBV6-5
cdr3_aa: CATIKLGNHGYTF
cdr3_nt: TGTGCCACCATCAAACTGGGGAATCATGGCTACACCTTC

j_call: TRBJ2-1
d_call: .
clone_size: .
v_call: TRBV20-1
cdr3_aa: CSAPTSWAYSEQFF
cdr3_nt: TGCAGTGCGCCGACTAGTTGGGCCTACAGTGAGCAGTTCTTC

j_call: TRBJ2-5
d_call: TRBD1
clone_size: .
v_call: TRBV6-6
cdr3_aa: CASEQGQDQETQYF
cdr3_nt: TGTGCCAGCGAGCAAGGACAGGACCAAGAGACCCAGTACTTC

j_call: TRBJ2-3
d_call: TRBD2
clone_size: .
v_call: TRBV7-8
cdr3_aa: CASSLAREGPSRSDTQYF
cdr3_nt: TGTGCCAGCAGCTTAGCGCGGGAGGGACCTTCGAGATCAGATACGCAGTATTTT

j_call: TRBJ2-7
d_call: TRBD1
clone_size: few
v_call: TRBV6-5
cdr3_aa: CASSYGTGLSYEQYF
cdr3_nt: TGTGCCAGCAGTTACGGGACAGGCCTCTCCTACGAGCAGTACTTC

j_call: TRBJ2-1
d_call: .
clone_size: .
v_call: TRBV7-3
cdr3_aa: CASSQPGTNEQFF
cdr3_nt: TGTGCCAGCAGTCAACCAGGGACGAATGAGCAGTTCTTC

j_call: TRBJ2-1
d_call: TRBD2
clone_size: few
v_call: TRBV25-1
cdr3_aa: CASSEYGLAGGDEQFF
cdr3_nt: TGTGCCAGCAGTGAATATGGGCTAGCGGGAGGCGATGAGCAGTTCTTC

j_call: TRBJ2-3
d_call: TRBD2
clone_size: few
v_call: TRBV7-2
cdr3_aa: CASSLVPASGGASMRSQYF
cdr3_nt: TGTGCCAGCAGCTTAGTCCCTGCTAGCGGGGGGGCGTCTATGCGGTCGCAGTATTTT

j_call: TRBJ2-4
d_call: .
clone_size: .
v_call: TRBV7-2
cdr3_aa: CASSFVTNIQYF
cdr3_nt: TGTGCCAGCAGCTTCGTGACAAACATTCAGTACTTC

j_call: TRBJ1-2
d_call: TRBD1
clone_size: .
v_call: TRBV5-6
cdr3_aa: CASSSTDRMGYGYTF
cdr3_nt: TGTGCCAGCAGCTCTACGGACAGGATGGGCTATGGCTACACCTTC